This record concerns one T cell receptor (beta chain) sequence. This sample was taken from a study of T-cell memory formation after mild COVID-19. TCRdb re-derived calls from the 5' RACE reads in MiXCR, one entry per CDR3 protein. The sample lists around 440,000 distinct CDR3 sequences; 18% were seen once. The CDR3 spans 15 residues. Trimming took 8 bases from V and 7 from J; bases not matched to a gene: 11. Input material: PBMCs or a T cell subset sorted from them (not recorded which). This chain joins TRBV12-3 or TRBV12-4 and TRBJ1-6, with TRBD1 matching over 7 bases. This clonotype was sampled from an adult woman who had mild COVID-19 (a few samples of this study predate the infection). Cell type and time point are not known. The CDR3 protein is CASRGGDRRNSPLHF. The CDR3 nucleotides read TGTGCCAGCCGCGGGGGGGACAGACGGAATTCACCCCTCCACTTT.